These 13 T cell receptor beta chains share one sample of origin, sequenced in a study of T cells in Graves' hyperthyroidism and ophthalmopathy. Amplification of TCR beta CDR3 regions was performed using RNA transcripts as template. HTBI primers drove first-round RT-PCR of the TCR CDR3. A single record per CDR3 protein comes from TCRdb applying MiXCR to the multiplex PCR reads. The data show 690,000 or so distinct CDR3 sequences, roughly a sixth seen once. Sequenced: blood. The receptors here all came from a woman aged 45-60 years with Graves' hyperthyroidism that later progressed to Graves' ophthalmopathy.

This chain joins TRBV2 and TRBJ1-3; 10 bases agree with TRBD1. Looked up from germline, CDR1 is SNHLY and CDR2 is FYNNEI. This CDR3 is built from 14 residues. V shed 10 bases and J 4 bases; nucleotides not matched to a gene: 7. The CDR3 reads CATRQGAEGNTIYF. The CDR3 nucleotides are TGTGCCACCCGACAGGGGGCAGAAGGAAACACCATATATTTT. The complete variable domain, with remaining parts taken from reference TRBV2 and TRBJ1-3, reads EPEVTQTPSHQVTQMGQEVILRCVPISNHLYFYWYRQILGQKVEFLVSFYNNEISEKSEIFDDQFSVERPDGSNFTLKIRSTKLEDSAMYFCATRQGAEGNTIYFGEGSWLTVV.

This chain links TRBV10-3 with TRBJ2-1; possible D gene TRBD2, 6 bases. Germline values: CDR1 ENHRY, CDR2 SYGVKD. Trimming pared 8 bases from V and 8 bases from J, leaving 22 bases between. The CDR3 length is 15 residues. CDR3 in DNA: TGTGCCATCTTAGGCAGATCGGAGGGGATCGATGAGCAGTTCTTC. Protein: CAILGRSEGIDEQFF.

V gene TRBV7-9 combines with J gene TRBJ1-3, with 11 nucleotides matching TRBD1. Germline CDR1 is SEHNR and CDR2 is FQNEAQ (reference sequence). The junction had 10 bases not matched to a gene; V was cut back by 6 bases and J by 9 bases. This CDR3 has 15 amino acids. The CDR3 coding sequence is TGTGCCAGCAGTAGGACAGGGGGCGTTCGGGGCACCATATATTTT. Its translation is CASSRTGGVRGTIYF.

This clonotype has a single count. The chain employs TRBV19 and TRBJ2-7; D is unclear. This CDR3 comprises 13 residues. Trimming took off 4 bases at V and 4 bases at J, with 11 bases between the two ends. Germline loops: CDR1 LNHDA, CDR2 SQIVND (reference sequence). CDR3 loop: CASSTDLTYEQYF. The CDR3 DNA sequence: TGTGCCAGTAGTACGGACCTGACTTACGAGCAGTACTTC.

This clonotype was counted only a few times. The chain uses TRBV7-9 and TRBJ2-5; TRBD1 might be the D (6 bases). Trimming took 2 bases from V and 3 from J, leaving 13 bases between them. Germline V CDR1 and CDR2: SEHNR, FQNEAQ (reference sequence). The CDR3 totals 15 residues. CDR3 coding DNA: TGTGCCAGCAGCTTACTCGTTAGGGGGAAAGAGACCCAGTACTTC. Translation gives CASSLLVRGKETQYF.

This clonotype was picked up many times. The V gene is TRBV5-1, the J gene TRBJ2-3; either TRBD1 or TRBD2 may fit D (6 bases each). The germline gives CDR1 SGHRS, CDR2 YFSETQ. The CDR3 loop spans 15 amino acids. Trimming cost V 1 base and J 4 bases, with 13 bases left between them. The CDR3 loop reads CASSLRRGAADTQYF. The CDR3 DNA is TGCGCCAGCAGCTTGCGGAGGGGGGCGGCAGATACGCAGTATTTT.

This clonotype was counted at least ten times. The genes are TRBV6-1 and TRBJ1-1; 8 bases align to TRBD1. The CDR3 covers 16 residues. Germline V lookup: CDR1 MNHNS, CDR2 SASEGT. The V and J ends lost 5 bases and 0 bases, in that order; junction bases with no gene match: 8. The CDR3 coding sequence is TGTGCCAGCAGTTTCGGACAGGGAAGCATGAACACTGAAGCTTTCTTT. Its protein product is CASSFGQGSMNTEAFF.

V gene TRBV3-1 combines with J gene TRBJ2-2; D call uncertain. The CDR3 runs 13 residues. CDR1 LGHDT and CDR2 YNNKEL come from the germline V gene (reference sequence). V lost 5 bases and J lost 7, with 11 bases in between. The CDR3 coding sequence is TGTGCCAGCAGCGTCCGTCCGAACGGGGAGCTGTTTTTT. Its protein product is CASSVRPNGELFF.

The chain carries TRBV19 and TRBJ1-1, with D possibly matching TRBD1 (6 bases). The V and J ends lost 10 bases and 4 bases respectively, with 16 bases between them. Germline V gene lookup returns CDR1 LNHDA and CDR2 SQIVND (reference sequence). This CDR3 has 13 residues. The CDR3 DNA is TGTGCCACGTCACCTCGAGGGGGCACTGAAGCTTTCTTT. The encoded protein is CATSPRGGTEAFF.

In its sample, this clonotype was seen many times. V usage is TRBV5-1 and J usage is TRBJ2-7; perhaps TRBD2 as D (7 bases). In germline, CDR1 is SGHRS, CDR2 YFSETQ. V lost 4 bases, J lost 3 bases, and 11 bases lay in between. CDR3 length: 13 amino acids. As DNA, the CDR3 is TGCGCCAGCAGCGAGGGGGGGTTCTACGAGCAGTACTTC. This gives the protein CASSEGGFYEQYF.

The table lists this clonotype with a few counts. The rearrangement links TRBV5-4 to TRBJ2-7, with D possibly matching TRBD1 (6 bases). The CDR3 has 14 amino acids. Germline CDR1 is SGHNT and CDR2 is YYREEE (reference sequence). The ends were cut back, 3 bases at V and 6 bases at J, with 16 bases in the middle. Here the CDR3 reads CASSSPGQPFEQYF. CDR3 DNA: TGTGCCAGCAGCTCACCGGGACAACCCTTCGAGCAGTACTTC.

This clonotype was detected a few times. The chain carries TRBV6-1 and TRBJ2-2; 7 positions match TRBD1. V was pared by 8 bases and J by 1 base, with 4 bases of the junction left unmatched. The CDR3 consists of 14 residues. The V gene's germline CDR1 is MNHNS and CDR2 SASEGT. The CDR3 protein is CASWDSMNTGELFF. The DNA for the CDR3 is TGTGCCAGCTGGGACAGTATGAACACCGGGGAGCTGTTTTTT.

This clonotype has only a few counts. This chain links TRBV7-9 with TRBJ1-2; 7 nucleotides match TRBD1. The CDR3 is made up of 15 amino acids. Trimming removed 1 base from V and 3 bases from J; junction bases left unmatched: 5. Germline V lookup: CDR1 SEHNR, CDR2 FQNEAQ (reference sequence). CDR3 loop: CASSLVPQGYYGYTF. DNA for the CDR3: TGTGCCAGCAGCTTAGTCCCACAGGGGTACTATGGCTACACCTTC.